This is a list of T cell receptor beta chains from one sample in a study of T cell changes during pregnancy in multiple sclerosis. Repertoires were generated with immunoSEQ multiplex PCR, while TCRdb's copy carries only in-frame clones and drops some. The table lists some 120,000 clones, 90% to 95% of them singletons. Sequenced material: peripheral blood, taken in the third trimester of pregnancy. These receptors were collected from a female donor with multiple sclerosis, enrolled in a pregnancy study. Both conserved end residues are part of each CDR3. A D gene is named only where the DNA matches it firmly. A row's size may be missing; if present it is once, few, many or a size class.

d_gene	v_gene	abundance	j_gene	CDR3nt	CDR3aa
TRBD2	TRBV7-9	.	TRBJ2-1	TGTGCCAGCAGCCCAATGGGACTAGCGGGAGGAGAGCAGTTCTTC	CASSPMGLAGGEQFF
TRBD1	TRBV6-5	.	TRBJ1-1	TGTGCCAGCAGTTTATCCGGGACAGGATACACTGAAGCTTTCTTT	CASSLSGTGYTEAFF
.	TRBV5-4	.	TRBJ2-7	TGTGCCAGCAGCATCCAGGGTCACTACGAGCAGTACTTC	CASSIQGHYEQYF
.	TRBV6-5	.	TRBJ1-1	TGTGCCAGCACCCAGGCGCGGGAGGAAGCTTTCTTT	CASTQAREEAFF
TRBD2	TRBV6-1	.	TRBJ2-5	TGTGCCAGCAGTGAAGTCCCCCCTACGCTAGCGGGGGGGCCGGAGACCCAGTACTTC	CASSEVPPTLAGGPETQYF
TRBD2	TRBV19	once	TRBJ2-1	TGTGCCAGTAGTCCGGGACTAGCGGGAGTCAATGAGCAGTTCTTC	CASSPGLAGVNEQFF
.	TRBV9	.	TRBJ1-1	TGTGCCAGCAGCGTAGAAGACAGGTATGCGAACACTGAAGCTTTCTTT	CASSVEDRYANTEAFF
.	TRBV5-4	.	TRBJ2-6	TGTGCCAGCAGCTTGTCAGGGGCCAACGTCCTGACTTTC	CASSLSGANVLTF
TRBD1	TRBV5-1	.	TRBJ1-1	TGCGCCAGCAGCTTGGGACAGGGCTGGACTGAAGCTTTCTTT	CASSLGQGWTEAFF
TRBD2	TRBV5-1	once	TRBJ2-1	TGCGCCAGCAGCTTGCTAGCGGGGAGATACAATGAGCAGTTCTTC	CASSLLAGRYNEQFF
.	TRBV5-1	.	TRBJ2-5	TGCGCCAGCAGCTCTGGCGGGGCAACGCCCGCGACCCAGTACTTC	CASSSGGATPATQYF
TRBD1	TRBV5-1	.	TRBJ2-2	TGCGCCAGCAGCTCTCAGGGGGTCGACACCGGGGAGCTGTTTTTT	CASSSQGVDTGELFF
TRBD1	TRBV4-1	.	TRBJ1-3	TGCGCCAGCAGCCCTGAGGGAAGGGGGCGAAGAAACACCATATATTTT	CASSPEGRGRRNTIYF
.	TRBV5-1	.	TRBJ2-7	TGCGCCAGCAGCCCGCGTTTGGGGGAGGTCTACGAGCAGTACTTC	CASSPRLGEVYEQYF
.	TRBV7-9	.	TRBJ1-1	TGTGCCAGCAGCTTTGAGGCTTTCTTT	CASSFEAFF
.	TRBV10-1	few	TRBJ2-7	TGCGCCAGCTCCAGGGACATCTCCTACGAGCAGTACTTC	CASSRDISYEQYF
TRBD1	TRBV10-3	.	TRBJ2-5	TGTGCCATCGGCACAAGTGGGACAGGGGTTGTCGAGACCCAGTACTTC	CAIGTSGTGVVETQYF
.	TRBV27	.	TRBJ1-1	TGTGCCAGCAGTTCCTCCCCCGGGGTGGCTTTCACTGAAGCTTTCTTT	CASSSSPGVAFTEAFF
.	TRBV14	.	TRBJ2-1	TGTGCCAGCAGCCAAGAAGAAGGACTCTGGGATGAGCAGTTCTTC	CASSQEEGLWDEQFF
TRBD1	TRBV2	.	TRBJ2-1	TGTGCCAGCAGTCCCGGGACAGGGTCGCTCTCCTACAATGAGCAGTTCTTC	CASSPGTGSLSYNEQFF
.	TRBV28	.	TRBJ2-1	TGTGCCAGCAGGGAGGGATACAATGAGCAGTTCTTC	CASREGYNEQFF
.	TRBV6-5	.	TRBJ2-1	TGTGCCAGCAGTTCCCTCCGAGGGAACAATGAGCAGTTCTTC	CASSSLRGNNEQFF
.	TRBV27	.	TRBJ1-5	TGTGCCAGCAGTTTTCAGGGGCCAGGCAATCAGCCCCAGCATTTT	CASSFQGPGNQPQHF
TRBD1	TRBV18	once	TRBJ1-1	TGTGCCAGCTCACCCGGAACAGGGGGGGTGAACACTGAAGCTTTCTTT	CASSPGTGGVNTEAFF
TRBD1	TRBV18	.	TRBJ2-1	TGTGCCAGCTCACTCGGACAGGCCTATGAGCAGTTCTTC	CASSLGQAYEQFF
TRBD1	TRBV7-9	.	TRBJ2-1	TGTGCCAGCAGCAGCGACGCCAGGGGGATGCGGAATGAGCAGTTCTTC	CASSSDARGMRNEQFF
.	TRBV4-2	.	TRBJ1-2	TGTGCCAGCAGCTCCAAAACGCCAACTTATGGCTACACCTTC	CASSSKTPTYGYTF
.	TRBV7-2	.	TRBJ2-5	TGTGCCAGCAGCTTAGGTACAGGACAAGAGACCCAGTACTTC	CASSLGTGQETQYF
.	TRBV28	.	TRBJ2-1	TGTGCCAGCAGTTTAGGGGGGGAGCAGTTCTTC	CASSLGGEQFF
.	TRBV5-1	.	TRBJ1-1	TGCGCCAGCAGCGTCGGACAGATGAACACTGAAGCTTTCTTT	CASSVGQMNTEAFF
.	TRBV29-1	.	TRBJ1-3	TGCAGCGCCCGGGGAGCAGGAAACACCATATATTTT	CSARGAGNTIYF
.	TRBV19	.	TRBJ2-7	TGTGCCAGTACAGACCGCTACAGTGTAGACGAGCAGTACTTC	CASTDRYSVDEQYF
.	TRBV4-2	.	TRBJ2-6	TGTGCCAGCAGCCAAGAAGGAGCCGGGGCCAACGTCCTGACTTTC	CASSQEGAGANVLTF
.	TRBV30	.	TRBJ1-6	TGTGCCAGCCACAGCAATTATAATTCACCCCTCCACTTT	CASHSNYNSPLHF
.	TRBV9	.	TRBJ1-6	TGTGCCAGCAGCGTAGGGCCGGAGTTCCCCCTCCACTTT	CASSVGPEFPLHF
.	TRBV19	once	TRBJ1-5	TGTGCCAGTAGTCAGCCGGACGGGGGAGGCAATCAGCCCCAGCATTTT	CASSQPDGGGNQPQHF
.	TRBV30	.	TRBJ2-7	TGTGCCTGGAGTGGGGTGGAGGTAGAGCAGTACTTC	CAWSGVEVEQYF
TRBD1	TRBV4-2	.	TRBJ2-3	TGTGCCAGCAGCCAGAGACAGGGCAGCACAGATACGCAGTATTTT	CASSQRQGSTDTQYF
.	TRBV12-5	.	TRBJ1-2	TGTGCTAGTGGTTTGGTATCTGGGCAGGTCGACTATGGCTACACCTTC	CASGLVSGQVDYGYTF
TRBD1	TRBV6-4	.	TRBJ1-5	TGTGCCAGCAGGCCACCGGGACAGGGGGCGAGAGGCAATCAGCCCCAGCATTTT	CASRPPGQGARGNQPQHF
TRBD1	TRBV5-5	.	TRBJ2-6	TGTGCCAGCAGCTTGACAGGGGTTGGGGCCAACGTCCTGACTTTC	CASSLTGVGANVLTF
.	TRBV5-1	.	TRBJ2-1	TGCGCCAGCAGCCGACAGGGGACTAGCCGGACCTACAATGAGCAGTTCTTC	CASSRQGTSRTYNEQFF
TRBD2	TRBV5-4	.	TRBJ2-7	TGTGCCAGCAGCTTGGGCGGCGGGAGCTCCTACGAGCAGTACTTC	CASSLGGGSSYEQYF
.	TRBV4-1	.	TRBJ2-2	TGCGCCAGCAGCCAAAATCCACAGACGAACACCGGGGAGCTGTTTTTT	CASSQNPQTNTGELFF
.	TRBV6-1	.	TRBJ1-2	TGTGCCAGCACGGTGGCGGTTGGCTACACCTTC	CASTVAVGYTF
.	TRBV10-1	once	TRBJ2-4	TGCGCCAGCAGTGAGTCTCAGGGGACCAAAAACATTCAGTACTTC	CASSESQGTKNIQYF
TRBD1	TRBV5-1	.	TRBJ1-4	TGCGCCAGCAGCTCAGGACAGGGGGCGCGAAAACTGTTTTTT	CASSSGQGARKLFF
TRBD1	TRBV6-5	.	TRBJ1-2	TGTGCCAGCAGCCCGTCGGACAGGGGGACCTATGGCTACACCTTC	CASSPSDRGTYGYTF
TRBD2	TRBV7-9	.	TRBJ2-1	TGTGCCAGCAGATCAAAGGCGGGGGGGTCCTACAATGAGCAGTTCTTC	CASRSKAGGSYNEQFF
TRBD2	TRBV6-1	.	TRBJ2-3	TGTGCCAGCAGTGAAGCGACTAGCGGAGATACGCAGTATTTT	CASSEATSGDTQYF
TRBD1	TRBV29-1	.	TRBJ1-2	TGCAGCGTGGGACAGGGTGGCGGCTACACCTTC	CSVGQGGGYTF
.	TRBV5-1	.	TRBJ2-5	TGCGCCAGCAGTCACACCAGGGGTGTCGGAGAGACCCAGTACTTC	CASSHTRGVGETQYF